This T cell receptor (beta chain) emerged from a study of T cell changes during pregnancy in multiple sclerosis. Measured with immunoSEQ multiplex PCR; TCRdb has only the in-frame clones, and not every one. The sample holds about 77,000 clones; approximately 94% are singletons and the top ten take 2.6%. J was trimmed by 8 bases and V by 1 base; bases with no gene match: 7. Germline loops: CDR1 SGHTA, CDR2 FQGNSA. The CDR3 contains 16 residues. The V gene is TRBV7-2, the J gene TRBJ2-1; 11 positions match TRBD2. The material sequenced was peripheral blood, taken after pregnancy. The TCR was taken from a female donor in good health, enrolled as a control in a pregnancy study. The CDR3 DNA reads TGTGCCAGCAGCTTAGGTCCTAGCGGGGGGTTTTATGAGCAGTTCTTC. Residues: CASSLGPSGGFYEQFF.